This T cell receptor (beta chain) was obtained from a study of OX40 agonist ivuxolimab in advanced cancers. Findings of the study overall: In the 0.1-3.0 mg/kg groups, partial responders showed among the lowest expansion.

Only in-frame clones appear in the TCRdb table, and some are missing; sequencing was by immunoSEQ multiplex PCR. The sample comprises 98,000 or so clones, about 91% of which are singletons, and around 2.5% rests with the top ten. Regarding this clone: What it recognizes is unknown.

Any history of autoimmune disease or systemic immunosuppression disqualified patients. This material consisted of CD4+ or CD8+ T cells sorted from blood, taken in a trial of the OX40 agonist ivuxolimab. The sequence came from an adult with an advanced solid tumor such as melanoma, head and neck, liver or kidney cancer.

The chain's CDR3 is CSVVSLRGREQYF. The CDR3 bases are TGCAGCGTTGTGTCCCTTCGCGGTCGCGAGCAGTACTTC. The chain uses TRBV29-1 and TRBJ2-7; D not certain. V lost 4 bases to trimming and J lost 6 bases, with 16 bases between them. The CDR3 has 13 residues. Germline assignment: CDR1 SQVTM and CDR2 ANQGSEA.